Shown below are 25 T cell receptor beta chains from a single sample sequenced in a study of blood T cell repertoires in COVID-19. Only in-frame clones appear in the TCRdb table, and some are missing; sequencing was by immunoSEQ multiplex PCR. The sample yields about 200,000 clones, around four fifths seen once. The sequenced sample consisted of peripheral blood. Source of these receptors: a woman in her fifties or sixties with acute or convalescent COVID-19.

The rearrangement uses TRBV15 and TRBJ1-2; D might be TRBD1 (5 bases). The CDR3 runs 19 residues. Trimming removed 0 bases at V and 1 base at J, with 21 bases between. Per the germline V gene, CDR1 is LNHNV and CDR2 is YYDKDF (reference sequence). The CDR3 coding sequence is TGTGCCACCAGCAGAGATCATTTTACAGGACCAAAACATAACTATGGCTACACCTTC. Translating gives CATSRDHFTGPKHNYGYTF.

This clone was found a few times. V usage is TRBV7-9 and J usage is TRBJ1-5; D is uncertain. CDR1 SEHNR and CDR2 FQNEAQ come from the germline V gene (reference sequence). V dropped 1 base and J dropped 2 bases, with 6 bases sitting between them. The CDR3 length is 14 residues. CDR3: CASSLGPGNQPQHF. The CDR3, as DNA: TGTGCCAGCAGCTTAGGGCCAGGCAATCAGCCCCAGCATTTT.

The V and J genes are TRBV2 and TRBJ2-1; 9 nucleotides agree with TRBD2. The V gene's germline CDR1 is SNHLY and CDR2 FYNNEI. The V gene end was trimmed by 10 bases and the J gene end by 9 bases; junction bases not matched to a gene: 16. This CDR3 region has 15 residues. CDR3 sequence reads: CATPPGREGVGEQFF. Here the CDR3 DNA reads TGTGCCACCCCCCCCGGGCGGGAGGGCGTCGGTGAGCAGTTCTTC.

The table lists this clone with a count of one. The V and J genes are TRBV14 and TRBJ2-1; the match to TRBD2 covers 10 bases. V shed 0 bases and J 5 bases; nucleotides not matched to a gene: 1. CDR1 is SGHDN, CDR2 FVKESK, per germline. This CDR3 has 15 amino acids. In nucleotides, the CDR3 is TGTGCCAGCAGCCAAGACCTAGCGGGAGACAATGAGCAGTTCTTC. It translates to CASSQDLAGDNEQFF.

This clone appeared a single time. V and J are TRBV5-1 and TRBJ2-1; TRBD2 matches 7 bases. V shed 5 bases, J shed 8 bases, and the junction held 10 bases outside the gene matches. Germline values: CDR1 SGHRS, CDR2 YFSETQ. The CDR3 covers 14 residues. CDR3 coding DNA: TGCGCCAGCAGGGGGGACTACACTACGGATGAGCAGTTCTTC. Translation gives CASRGDYTTDEQFF. The full variable domain, with the rest looked up from reference TRBV5-1 and TRBJ2-1, is KAGVTQTPRYLIKTRGQQVTLSCSPISGHRSVSWYQQTPGQGLQFLFEYFSETQRNKGNFPGRFSGRQFSNSRSEMNVSTLELGDSALYLCASRGDYTTDEQFFGPGTRLTVL.

This clone was counted a single time. The rearrangement joins TRBV6-5 to TRBJ2-7, with 8 bases that match TRBD2. CDR3 length: 15 residues. Germline assignment: CDR1 MNHEY and CDR2 SVGAGI. With 9 bases clipped from V and 1 base from J, the junction kept 11 bases outside the gene matches. As DNA, the CDR3 is TGTGCCAGTAGTATACGGGGGGGAGTTTCCTACGAGCAGTACTTC. Translation gives CASSIRGGVSYEQYF.

This clone was counted a single time. V is TRBV28 and J is TRBJ2-3; D is undetermined. V was clipped by 3 bases and J by 2 bases, with 15 bases between them. CDR3 length equals 16 residues. Germline V gene lookup returns CDR1 MDHEN and CDR2 SYDVKM. The CDR3 region is CASSLSVFENTDTQYF. The CDR3 DNA is TGTGCCAGCAGTTTGTCCGTATTTGAGAACACAGATACGCAGTATTTT.

This clone was recorded a few times. The chain is built from TRBV9 and TRBJ2-7, with 7 bases identical to TRBD1. Losses at the gene ends were 4 bases for V and 1 base for J; bases not matched to a gene: 8. The CDR3 is made up of 15 amino acids. Germline CDR1 is SGDLS and CDR2 is YYNGEE. CDR3 DNA: TGTGCCAGCAGCCTTCGGGACAGCTCGTCCTACGAGCAGTACTTC. This sequence encodes CASSLRDSSSYEQYF.

The chain links TRBV5-5 to TRBJ2-3, with 12 bases aligning to TRBD1. J was trimmed by 6 bases and V by 4 bases; bases with no gene match: 9. The length of the CDR3 is 16 residues. Germline CDR1 and CDR2: SGHKS and YYEKEE (reference sequence). As DNA, the CDR3 is TGTGCCAGCAGCAGGTCCGGGACAGGGGGCTCGGATACGCAGTATTTT. This codes for CASSRSGTGGSDTQYF.

The gene calls are TRBV27 and TRBJ2-3; 10 bases map to TRBD2. The CDR3 spans 20 residues. The germline V gene encodes CDR1 MNHEY and CDR2 SMNVEV (reference sequence). Losses at the gene ends were 3 bases for V and 2 bases for J; bases not matched to a gene: 17. The CDR3: CASSFLPPVTSGQITDTQYF. The CDR3 DNA follows: TGTGCCAGCAGTTTTCTTCCACCAGTGACTAGCGGGCAAATCACAGATACGCAGTATTTT.

The chain joins TRBV28 to TRBJ2-7; 8 nucleotides match TRBD1. The CDR3 runs 13 residues. Unmatched junction bases numbered 7, after V lost 10 bases and J lost 2 bases. CDR1 and CDR2 from the germline V gene are MDHEN and SYDVKM. The CDR3 sequence: CATWTGPPYEQYF. The CDR3 nucleotides are TGTGCCACCTGGACAGGGCCCCCCTACGAGCAGTACTTC. Combining the CDR3 with reference TRBV28 and TRBJ2-7 gives the whole variable domain DVKVTQSSRYLVKRTGEKVFLECVQDMDHENMFWYRQDPGLGLRLIYFSYDVKMKEKGDIPEGYSVSREKKERFSLILESASTNQTSMYLCATWTGPPYEQYFGPGTRLTVT.

This clone was detected a few times. The CDR3 bases are TGTGCCACCAGTGATCTATGGAGCACTGAAGCTTTCTTT. This sequence encodes CATSDLWSTEAFF. This chain uses TRBV24-1 with TRBJ1-1, with D unresolved. V lost 3 bases to trimming and J lost 4 bases, with 8 bases between them. Per germline, CDR1 KGHDR and CDR2 SFDVKD. The CDR3 has 13 amino acids.

V is TRBV7-2 and J is TRBJ2-7; the match to TRBD2 covers 7 bases. Germline V gene sequence: CDR1 SGHTA, CDR2 FQGNSA. The CDR3 loop spans 15 amino acids. After removal of 4 bases from V and 2 bases from J, the junction contained 8 bases not matched to a gene. The CDR3 is CASSSQASGTYEQYF. The CDR3 region has the DNA TGTGCCAGCAGCTCCCAGGCCAGCGGGACCTACGAGCAGTACTTC. Full variable domain (remainder filled in from reference TRBV7-2 and TRBJ2-7): GAGVSQSPSNKVTEKGKDVELRCDPISGHTALYWYRQSLGQGLEFLIYFQGNSAPDKSGLPSDRFSAERTGGSVSTLTIQRTQQEDSAVYLCASSSQASGTYEQYFGPGTRLTVT.

This clone was detected only once. The chain employs TRBV7-8 and TRBJ1-4; the D is unclear. The V and J ends lost 4 bases and 7 bases respectively, with 16 bases between them. The CDR3 is 15 amino acids. Per germline, CDR1 SGHVS and CDR2 FQNEAQ. CDR3 DNA: TGTGCCAGCAGCTCAAAGGCCTCAAGAGGTGAAAAACTGTTTTTT. This codes for CASSSKASRGEKLFF.

This sequence joins TRBV2 and TRBJ2-1; 8 bases map to TRBD2. Losses at the gene ends were 5 bases for V and 11 bases for J; bases not matched to a gene: 20. The germline V gene has CDR1 SNHLY and CDR2 FYNNEI. The CDR3 consists of 17 residues. This chain's CDR3 is CASSPGVAGGGLRKQFF. Written as DNA, the CDR3 is TGTGCCAGCAGTCCTGGGGTTGCGGGAGGTGGGTTAAGGAAGCAGTTCTTC. The full variable domain, rest sourced from reference TRBV2 and TRBJ2-1, is EPEVTQTPSHQVTQMGQEVILRCVPISNHLYFYWYRQILGQKVEFLVSFYNNEISEKSEIFDDQFSVERPDGSNFTLKIRSTKLEDSAMYFCASSPGVAGGGLRKQFFGPGTRLTVL.

The chain uses TRBV25-1 and TRBJ1-3, with D possibly being TRBD1 (6 bases). V was trimmed by 9 bases and J by 6 bases, leaving 12 bases between them. Germline assignment: CDR1 MGHDK and CDR2 SYGVNS. The CDR3 runs to 12 residues. The CDR3: CASRDKLNTIYF. DNA for the CDR3: TGTGCCAGTCGGGACAAACTAAACACCATATATTTT.

J is TRBJ2-2 and V is TRBV10-1; 9 bases align to TRBD2. Germline CDR1 and CDR2: WNHNN and SYGVQD (reference sequence). This CDR3 spans 15 amino acids. J was trimmed by 9 bases and V by 8 bases; bases with no gene match: 13. CDR3 region: CASASGNPLERELFF. The CDR3 region has the DNA TGCGCCAGCGCTAGCGGGAACCCCTTGGAGCGGGAGCTGTTTTTT.

CDR3 sequence reads: CSVRTGNGYTF. The CDR3 DNA follows: TGCAGCGTCCGGACAGGGAATGGCTACACCTTC. The chain joins TRBV29-1 to TRBJ1-2, with TRBD1 identical over 8 bases. The germline V gene encodes CDR1 SQVTM and CDR2 ANQGSEA. With V trimmed by 6 bases and J by 6 bases, 3 bases remained unmatched. CDR3 length: 11 amino acids.

The chain joins TRBV18 to TRBJ1-1; D unresolved. Between the trimmed V and J ends, which lost 6 bases and 7 bases, there was a span of 18 bases. The CDR3 is 14 residues long. Germline V gene lookup returns CDR1 KGHSH and CDR2 LQKENI. The CDR3 nucleotides are TGTGCCAGCTCCCTTGGCTCGGAGGCAGTTGAAGCTTTCTTT. This sequence encodes CASSLGSEAVEAFF.

The chain joins TRBV5-1 to TRBJ2-1, with a possible D match to TRBD1 (5 bases). CDR1 is SGHRS and CDR2 is YFSETQ in the germline V gene. The V and J ends lost 5 bases and 5 bases respectively, with 11 bases between them. This CDR3 has 13 residues. This chain's CDR3 is CASSFLGDNEQFF. CDR3 nucleotides: TGCGCCAGCAGTTTTCTAGGGGACAATGAGCAGTTCTTC.

The chain has TRBV11-2 and TRBJ2-7; D is perhaps TRBD2 (7 bases). The V gene's germline CDR1 is SGHAT and CDR2 FQNNGV. The length of the CDR3 is 16 residues. Trimming left V 6 bases short and J 2 bases short, with 20 bases between. The CDR3: CASRRGRLGGPYEQYF. The CDR3, as DNA: TGTGCCAGCAGGCGGGGGCGACTAGGAGGGCCCTACGAGCAGTACTTC.

This chain uses TRBV29-1 with TRBJ2-1, with D possibly matching TRBD2 (6 bases). The germline gives CDR1 SQVTM, CDR2 ANQGSEA. Between the trimmed V and J ends, which lost 4 bases and 7 bases, there was a span of 11 bases. The CDR3 length is 12 residues. This chain's CDR3 is CSVGRGPNEQFF. The DNA of the CDR3 is TGCAGCGTTGGGCGGGGACCAAATGAGCAGTTCTTC.

The chain employs TRBV5-1 and TRBJ2-7, with D maybe TRBD2 (6 bases). The germline V gene has CDR1 SGHRS and CDR2 YFSETQ. The CDR3 contains 16 residues. Trimming pared 5 bases from V and 7 bases from J, leaving 25 bases between. This CDR3 reads CASSTGLGRTPLEQYF. CDR3 nucleotides: TGCGCCAGCAGTACCGGATTGGGGAGGACCCCTTTAGAGCAGTACTTC.

This clone has only a few counts. J is TRBJ2-5 and V is TRBV5-6, with D tentatively TRBD2 (5 bases). Germline V CDR1 and CDR2: SGHDT, YYEEEE. Between the trimmed V and J ends, which lost 1 base and 5 bases, there was a span of 18 bases. There are 16 residues in the CDR3. DNA of the CDR3: TGTGCCAGCAGCTTGTACTCGGGGTTTGGGGAGGAGACCCAGTACTTC. It codes for CASSLYSGFGEETQYF.

The rearrangement uses TRBV7-2 and TRBJ2-7; tentatively, D is TRBD1 (5 bases). This CDR3 is 14 amino acids long. Trimming removed 2 bases from V and 3 bases from J, with 11 bases in between. The germline gives CDR1 SGHTA, CDR2 FQGNSA. CDR3: CASSLNSGHYEQYF. CDR3 DNA sequence: TGTGCCAGCAGCTTAAATTCTGGACACTACGAGCAGTACTTC.